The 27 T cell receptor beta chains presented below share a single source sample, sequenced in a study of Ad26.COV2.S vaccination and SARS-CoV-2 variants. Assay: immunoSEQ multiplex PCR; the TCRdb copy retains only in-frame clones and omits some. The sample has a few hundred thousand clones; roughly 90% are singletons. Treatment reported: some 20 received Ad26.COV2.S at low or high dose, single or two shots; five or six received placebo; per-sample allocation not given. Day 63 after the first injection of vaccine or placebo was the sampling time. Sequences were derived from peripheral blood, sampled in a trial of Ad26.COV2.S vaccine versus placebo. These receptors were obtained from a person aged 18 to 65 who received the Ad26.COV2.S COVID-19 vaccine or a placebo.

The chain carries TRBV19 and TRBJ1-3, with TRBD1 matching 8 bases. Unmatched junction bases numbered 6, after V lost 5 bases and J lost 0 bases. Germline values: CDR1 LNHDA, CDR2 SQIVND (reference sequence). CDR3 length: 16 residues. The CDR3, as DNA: TGTGCCAGTAGTCTGGGGACAGGACACTCTGGAAACACCATATATTTT. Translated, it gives CASSLGTGHSGNTIYF. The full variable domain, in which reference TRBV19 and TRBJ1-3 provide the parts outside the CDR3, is DGGITQSPKYLFRKEGQNVTLSCEQNLNHDAMYWYRQDPGQGLRLIYYSQIVNDFQKGDIAEGYSVSREKKESFPLTVTSAQKNPTAFYLCASSLGTGHSGNTIYFGEGSWLTVV.

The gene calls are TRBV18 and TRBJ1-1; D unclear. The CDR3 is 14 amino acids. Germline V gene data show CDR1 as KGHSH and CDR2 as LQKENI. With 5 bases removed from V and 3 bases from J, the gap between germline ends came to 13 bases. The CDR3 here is CASSARRADTEAFF. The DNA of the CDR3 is TGTGCCAGCTCAGCGCGTAGGGCGGACACTGAAGCTTTCTTT. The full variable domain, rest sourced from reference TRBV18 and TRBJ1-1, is NAGVMQNPRHLVRRRGQEARLRCSPMKGHSHVYWYRQLPEEGLKFMVYLQKENIIDESGMPKERFSAEFPKEGPSILRIQQVVRGDSAAYFCASSARRADTEAFFGQGTRLTVV.

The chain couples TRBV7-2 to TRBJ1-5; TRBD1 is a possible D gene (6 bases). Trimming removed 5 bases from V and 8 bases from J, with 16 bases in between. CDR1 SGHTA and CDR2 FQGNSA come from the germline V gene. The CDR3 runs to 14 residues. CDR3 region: CASSLLQGLEPQHF. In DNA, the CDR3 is TGTGCCAGCAGCCTACTACAGGGTTTGGAGCCCCAGCATTTT. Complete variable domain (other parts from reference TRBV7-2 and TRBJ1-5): GAGVSQSPSNKVTEKGKDVELRCDPISGHTALYWYRQSLGQGLEFLIYFQGNSAPDKSGLPSDRFSAERTGGSVSTLTIQRTQQEDSAVYLCASSLLQGLEPQHFGDGTRLSIL.

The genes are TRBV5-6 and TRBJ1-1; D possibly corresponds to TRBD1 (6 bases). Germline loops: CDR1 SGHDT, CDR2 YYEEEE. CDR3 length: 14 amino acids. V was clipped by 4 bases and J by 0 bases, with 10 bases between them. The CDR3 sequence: CASSQTGLNTEAFF. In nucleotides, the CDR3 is TGTGCCAGCAGCCAGACAGGTTTGAACACTGAAGCTTTCTTT. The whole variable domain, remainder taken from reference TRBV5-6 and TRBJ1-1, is DAGVTQSPTHLIKTRGQQVTLRCSPKSGHDTVSWYQQALGQGPQFIFQYYEEEERQRGNFPDRFSGHQFPNYSSELNVNALLLGDSALYLCASSQTGLNTEAFFGQGTRLTVV.

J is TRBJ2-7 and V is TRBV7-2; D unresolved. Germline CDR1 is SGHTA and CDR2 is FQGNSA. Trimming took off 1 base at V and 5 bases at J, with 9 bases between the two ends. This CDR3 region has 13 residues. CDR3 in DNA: TGTGCCAGCAGCTTAGGTTTTGGCCACGAGCAGTACTTC. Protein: CASSLGFGHEQYF.

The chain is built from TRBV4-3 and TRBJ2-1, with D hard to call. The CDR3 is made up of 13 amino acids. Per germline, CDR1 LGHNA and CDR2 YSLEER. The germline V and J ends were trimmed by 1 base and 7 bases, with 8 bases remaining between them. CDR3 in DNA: TGCGCCAGCAGCCAAGTCTTGGTGAATGAGCAGTTCTTC. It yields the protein CASSQVLVNEQFF.

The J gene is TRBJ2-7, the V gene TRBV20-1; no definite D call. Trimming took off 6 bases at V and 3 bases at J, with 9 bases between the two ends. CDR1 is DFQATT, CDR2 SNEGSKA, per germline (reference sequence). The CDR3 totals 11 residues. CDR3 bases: TGCAGTGCGTCCCCAGGCTACGAGCAGTACTTC. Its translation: CSASPGYEQYF.

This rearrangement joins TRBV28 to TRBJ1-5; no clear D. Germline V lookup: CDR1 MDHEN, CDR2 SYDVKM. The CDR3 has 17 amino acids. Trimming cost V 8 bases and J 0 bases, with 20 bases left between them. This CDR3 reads CASGKSLTTSSNQPQHF. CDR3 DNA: TGTGCCAGCGGTAAGTCCCTCACAACGTCTAGCAATCAGCCCCAGCATTTT.

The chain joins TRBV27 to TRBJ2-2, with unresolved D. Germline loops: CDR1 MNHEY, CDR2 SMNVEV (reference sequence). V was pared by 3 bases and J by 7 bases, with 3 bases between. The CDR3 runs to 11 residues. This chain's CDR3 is CASSFVGELFF. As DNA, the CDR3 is TGTGCCAGCAGTTTTGTCGGGGAGCTGTTTTTT.

The CDR3 region has the DNA TGTGCCAGCAACGACCTACCGACAGCCCGTACCTATTCACCCCTCCACTTT. Its protein product is CASNDLPTARTYSPLHF. This chain connects TRBV28 to TRBJ1-6; D may be TRBD1 (5 bases). Looked up from germline, CDR1 is MDHEN and CDR2 is SYDVKM. The V and J ends lost 7 bases and 8 bases respectively, with 24 bases between them. This CDR3 has 17 amino acids.

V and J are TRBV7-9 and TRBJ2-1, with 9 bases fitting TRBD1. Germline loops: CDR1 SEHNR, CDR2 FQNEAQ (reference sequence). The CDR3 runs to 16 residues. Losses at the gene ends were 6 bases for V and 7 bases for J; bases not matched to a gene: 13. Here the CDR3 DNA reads TGTGCCAGCAGTTTGATAGGGGGACAGGGTAGTAATGAGCAGTTCTTC. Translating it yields CASSLIGGQGSNEQFF. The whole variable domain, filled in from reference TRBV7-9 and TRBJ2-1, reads DTGVSQNPRHKITKRGQNVTFRCDPISEHNRLYWYRQTLGQGPEFLTYFQNEAQLEKSRLLSDRFSAERPKGSFSTLEIQRTEQGDSAMYLCASSLIGGQGSNEQFFGPGTRLTVL.

The DNA of the CDR3 is TGTGCCAGCAGCGGCGGGACTTCATACGAGCAGTACTTC. Its protein product is CASSGGTSYEQYF. This chain joins TRBV7-9 and TRBJ2-7; D is possibly TRBD2 (6 bases). This CDR3 region has 13 residues. The V end lost 5 bases, the J end lost 4 bases, and 12 bases lay between the germline ends. The germline V gene has CDR1 SEHNR and CDR2 FQNEAQ (reference sequence).

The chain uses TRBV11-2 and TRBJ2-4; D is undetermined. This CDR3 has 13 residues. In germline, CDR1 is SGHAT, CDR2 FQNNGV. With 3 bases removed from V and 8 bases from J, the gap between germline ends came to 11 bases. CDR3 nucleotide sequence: TGTGCCAGCAGCTTCAAGGGATTAGACATTCAGTACTTC. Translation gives CASSFKGLDIQYF.

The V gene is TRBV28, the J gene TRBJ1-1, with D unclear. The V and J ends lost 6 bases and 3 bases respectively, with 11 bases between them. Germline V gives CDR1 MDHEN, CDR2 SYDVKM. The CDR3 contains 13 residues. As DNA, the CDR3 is TGTGCCAGCAGGGGAGGGCCTCACACTGAAGCTTTCTTT. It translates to CASRGGPHTEAFF.

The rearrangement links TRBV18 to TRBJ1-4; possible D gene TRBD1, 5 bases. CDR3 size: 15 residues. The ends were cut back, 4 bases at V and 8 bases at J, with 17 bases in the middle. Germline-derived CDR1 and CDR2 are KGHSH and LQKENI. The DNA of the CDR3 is TGTGCCAGCTCACGACAGCAAGTAGAGAAGGAAAAACTGTTTTTT. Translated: CASSRQQVEKEKLFF.

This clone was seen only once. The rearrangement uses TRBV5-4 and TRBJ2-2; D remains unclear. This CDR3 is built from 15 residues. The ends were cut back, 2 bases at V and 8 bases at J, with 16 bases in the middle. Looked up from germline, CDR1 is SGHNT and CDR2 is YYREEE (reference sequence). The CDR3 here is CASSFSLDPVGELFF. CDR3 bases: TGTGCCAGCAGCTTCAGCTTGGACCCCGTAGGGGAGCTGTTTTTT.

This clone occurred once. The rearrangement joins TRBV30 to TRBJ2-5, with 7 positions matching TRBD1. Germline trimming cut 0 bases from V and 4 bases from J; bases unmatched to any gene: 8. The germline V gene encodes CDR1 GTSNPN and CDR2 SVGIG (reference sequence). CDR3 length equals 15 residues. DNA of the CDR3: TGTGCCTGGAGTGTTATTAAGGGGGCAGGAGAGACCCAGTACTTC. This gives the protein CAWSVIKGAGETQYF.

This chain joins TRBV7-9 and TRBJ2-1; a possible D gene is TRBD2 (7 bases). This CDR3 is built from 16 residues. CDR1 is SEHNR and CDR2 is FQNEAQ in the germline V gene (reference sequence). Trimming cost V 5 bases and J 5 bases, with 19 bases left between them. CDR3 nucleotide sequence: TGTGCCAGCAGCCCCGACTGGGGGAGGGGGGACAATGAGCAGTTCTTC. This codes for CASSPDWGRGDNEQFF.

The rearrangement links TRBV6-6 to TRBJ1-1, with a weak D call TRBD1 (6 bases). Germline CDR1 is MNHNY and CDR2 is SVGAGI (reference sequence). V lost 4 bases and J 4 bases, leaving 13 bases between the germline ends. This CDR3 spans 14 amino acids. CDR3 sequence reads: CASSLPGQTTEAFF. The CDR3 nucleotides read TGTGCCAGCAGTTTACCCGGACAGACCACTGAAGCTTTCTTT.

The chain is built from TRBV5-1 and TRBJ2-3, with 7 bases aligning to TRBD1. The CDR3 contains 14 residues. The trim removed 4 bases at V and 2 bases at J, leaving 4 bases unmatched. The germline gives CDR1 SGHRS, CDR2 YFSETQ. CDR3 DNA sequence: TGCGCCAGCAGCCTCGGACAGGCCACAGATACGCAGTATTTT. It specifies CASSLGQATDTQYF.

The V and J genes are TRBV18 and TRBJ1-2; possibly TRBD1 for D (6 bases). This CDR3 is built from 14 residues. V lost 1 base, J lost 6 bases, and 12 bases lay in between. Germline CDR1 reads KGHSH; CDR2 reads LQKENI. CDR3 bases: TGTGCCAGCTCACCACTACAGGGTCAGGATGGCTACACCTTC. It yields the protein CASSPLQGQDGYTF.

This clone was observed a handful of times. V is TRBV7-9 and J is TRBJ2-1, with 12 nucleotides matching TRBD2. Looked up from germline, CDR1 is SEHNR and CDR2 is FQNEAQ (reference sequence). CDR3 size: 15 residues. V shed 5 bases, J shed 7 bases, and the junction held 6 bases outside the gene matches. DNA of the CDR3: TGTGCCAGCAGCGTCCTAGCGGGGGGGCGGAATGAGCAGTTCTTC. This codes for CASSVLAGGRNEQFF.

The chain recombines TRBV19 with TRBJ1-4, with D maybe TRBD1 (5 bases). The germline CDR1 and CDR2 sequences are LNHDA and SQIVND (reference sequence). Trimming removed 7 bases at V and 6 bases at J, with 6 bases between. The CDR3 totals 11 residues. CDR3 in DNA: TGTGCCAGTAAGGGGTATGAAAAACTGTTTTTT. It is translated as CASKGYEKLFF.

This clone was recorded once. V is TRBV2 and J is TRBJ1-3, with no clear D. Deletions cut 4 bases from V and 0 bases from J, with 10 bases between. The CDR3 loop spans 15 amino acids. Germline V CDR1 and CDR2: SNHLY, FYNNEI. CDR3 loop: CASSVGLSSGNTIYF. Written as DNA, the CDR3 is TGTGCCAGCAGTGTTGGATTAAGCTCTGGAAACACCATATATTTT.

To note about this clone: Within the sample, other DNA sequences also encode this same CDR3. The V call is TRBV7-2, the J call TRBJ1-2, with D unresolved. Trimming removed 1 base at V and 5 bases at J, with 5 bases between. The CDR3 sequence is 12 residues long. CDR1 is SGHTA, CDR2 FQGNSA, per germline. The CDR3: CASSLGEYGYTF. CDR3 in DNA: TGTGCCAGCAGCTTAGGAGAATATGGCTACACCTTC.

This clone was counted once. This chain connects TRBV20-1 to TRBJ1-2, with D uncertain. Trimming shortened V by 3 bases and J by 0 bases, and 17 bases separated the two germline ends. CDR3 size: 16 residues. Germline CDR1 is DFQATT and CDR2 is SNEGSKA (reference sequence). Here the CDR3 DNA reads TGCAGTGCTAGTAAGGGCAGACATTCGGCTAACTATGGCTACACCTTC. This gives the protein CSASKGRHSANYGYTF.

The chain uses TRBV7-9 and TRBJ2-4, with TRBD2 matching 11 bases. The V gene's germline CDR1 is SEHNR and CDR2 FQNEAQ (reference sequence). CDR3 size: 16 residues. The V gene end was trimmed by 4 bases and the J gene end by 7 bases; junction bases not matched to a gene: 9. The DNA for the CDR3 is TGTGCCAGCAGCTCAAAGACTAGCGGGGTGGAGAACATTCAGTACTTC. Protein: CASSSKTSGVENIQYF.